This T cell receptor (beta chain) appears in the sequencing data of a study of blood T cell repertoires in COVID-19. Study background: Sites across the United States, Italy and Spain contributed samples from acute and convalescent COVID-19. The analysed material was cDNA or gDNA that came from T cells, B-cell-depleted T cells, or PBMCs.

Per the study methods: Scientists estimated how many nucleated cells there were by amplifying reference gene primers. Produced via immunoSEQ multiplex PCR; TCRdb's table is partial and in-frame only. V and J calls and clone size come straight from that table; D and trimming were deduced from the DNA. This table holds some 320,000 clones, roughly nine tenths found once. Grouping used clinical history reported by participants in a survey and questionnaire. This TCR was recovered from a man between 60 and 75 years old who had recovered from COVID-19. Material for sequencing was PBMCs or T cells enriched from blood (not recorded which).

Written as DNA, the CDR3 is TGTGCCAGCAGCCCTGGGGGGACAGGGGATCGGCATGGCTACACCTTC. It encodes CASSPGGTGDRHGYTF. The chain uses TRBV7-2 and TRBJ1-2, with 10 positions matching TRBD1. The V segment lost 5 bases and the J segment 6 bases; nucleotides outside the gene matches: 12. The CDR3 spans 16 residues. CDR1 and CDR2 (germline): SGHTA, FQGNSA.